The 30 T cell receptor beta chains presented below share a single source sample, sequenced in a study of vaccination and CD4 T cells after COVID-19. Sequencing of DNA taken from cultured CD4+ T cells relied on the Oncomine TCR Beta short-read assay. From the PCR reads, TCRdb called clonotypes with MiXCR, one entry per CDR3 protein. The table shows about 27,000 distinct CDR3 sequences, with 62% occurring only once. These receptors' antigens are unknown. Stated treatment: approximately nine-day PBMC culture with coronavirus spike peptide pools or control peptides (ViraFEST assay). This material consisted of CD4+ T cells from blood, cultured in vitro, taken after SARS-CoV-2 vaccination. These receptors were obtained from a human donor who received a COVID-19 vaccine.

CDR3 coding DNA: TGTGCCAGCAGCCCAACCCGGGACTCAACCTACGAGCAGTACTTC. Its protein product is CASSPTRDSTYEQYF. V usage is TRBV6-1 and J usage is TRBJ2-7, with D possibly matching TRBD2 (6 bases). CDR3 length: 15 amino acids. Germline values: CDR1 MNHNS, CDR2 SASEGT. V shed 6 bases and J shed 2 bases, with 17 bases lying between them.

The V and J genes are TRBV6-4 and TRBJ1-2; D is perhaps TRBD1 (5 bases). CDR3 length equals 13 residues. Germline CDR1 MRHNA, CDR2 SNTAGT. V shed 6 bases and J shed 6 bases, with 14 bases lying between them. The chain's CDR3 is CASRSTGYHGYTF. The CDR3 DNA is TGTGCCAGCAGAAGTACAGGTTACCATGGCTACACCTTC.

The chain carries TRBV3-1 and TRBJ2-1, with D possibly matching TRBD1 (5 bases). CDR3 length: 15 residues. Germline assignment: CDR1 LGHDT and CDR2 YNNKEL (reference sequence). Trimming took off 5 bases at V and 10 bases at J, with 21 bases between the two ends. The CDR3 bases are TGTGCCAGCAGCTTGAGGACAAGCACCAGTTGGGAGCAGTTCTTC. This gives the protein CASSLRTSTSWEQFF.

The chain carries TRBV10-3 and TRBJ1-2; no firm D call. V lost 0 bases and J 3 bases, leaving 14 bases between the germline ends. The length of the CDR3 is 16 residues. Germline CDR1 and CDR2: ENHRY and SYGVKD. The CDR3 spells CAISESTTITYYGYTF. Written as DNA, the CDR3 is TGTGCCATCAGTGAGTCGACGACTATCACCTACTATGGCTACACCTTC.

V usage is TRBV5-4 and J usage is TRBJ2-7; TRBD1 might be the D (6 bases). Germline V gene lookup returns CDR1 SGHNT and CDR2 YYREEE (reference sequence). Trimming pared 1 base from V and 2 bases from J, leaving 13 bases between. The CDR3 sequence is 15 residues long. CDR3 amino acids: CASSLQGPHTYEQYF. The CDR3 nucleotides are TGTGCCAGCAGCTTGCAGGGGCCCCACACCTACGAGCAGTACTTC.

This clonotype was observed a few times. The rearrangement joins TRBV24-1 to TRBJ2-3; D unresolved. V lost 4 bases and J lost 3, with 4 bases in between. CDR1 KGHDR and CDR2 SFDVKD come from the germline V gene. This CDR3 comprises 12 residues. The CDR3 DNA reads TGTGCCACCAGTGACCATACAGATACGCAGTATTTT. Residues: CATSDHTDTQYF.

The J gene is TRBJ2-1, the V gene TRBV20-1; 9 bases map to TRBD2. This CDR3 has 14 amino acids. Germline CDR1 reads DFQATT; CDR2 reads SNEGSKA (reference sequence). The junction had 3 bases not matched to a gene; V was cut back by 3 bases and J by 3 bases. CDR3 region: CSARLAGVYNEQFF. The CDR3 DNA reads as TGCAGTGCTAGGTTAGCGGGGGTCTACAATGAGCAGTTCTTC.

The chain joins TRBV7-9 to TRBJ2-3, with D maybe TRBD2 (6 bases). The CDR3 sequence is 15 residues long. Deletions cut 8 bases from V and 4 bases from J, with 19 bases between. CDR1 and CDR2 (germline): SEHNR, FQNEAQ (reference sequence). The CDR3 nucleotides are TGTGCCAGCCAACTGGGGCCCTGGGAGGCAGATACGCAGTATTTT. It yields the protein CASQLGPWEADTQYF.

This sequence joins TRBV6-1 and TRBJ2-6; D might be TRBD1 (6 bases). Germline values: CDR1 MNHNS, CDR2 SASEGT. V lost 6 bases, J lost 0 bases, and 12 bases lay in between. CDR3 length: 16 residues. The CDR3 is CASSRGRNSGANVLTF. The CDR3 DNA sequence: TGTGCCAGCAGCAGGGGACGGAACTCTGGGGCCAACGTCCTGACTTTC.

The gene calls are TRBV6-1 and TRBJ1-2, with 8 bases matching TRBD1. The CDR3 spans 17 residues. Germline V gene lookup returns CDR1 MNHNS and CDR2 SASEGT. The V gene end was trimmed by 5 bases and the J gene end by 6 bases; junction bases not matched to a gene: 17. Here the CDR3 reads CASSRGQVATPRDGYTF. The CDR3 DNA reads as TGTGCCAGCAGTCGGGGACAGGTGGCTACGCCGAGGGATGGCTACACCTTC.

This chain joins TRBV6-5 and TRBJ1-1; D gene uncertain. The CDR3 totals 16 residues. Between the trimmed V and J ends, which lost 4 bases and 3 bases, there was a span of 18 bases. The V gene's germline CDR1 is MNHEY and CDR2 SVGAGI. CDR3 protein: CASSSLVKERDTEAFF. The CDR3 DNA follows: TGTGCCAGCAGTTCTCTGGTTAAAGAAAGGGACACTGAAGCTTTCTTT.

This clonotype was seen more than once but under ten times. The rearrangement links TRBV20-1 to TRBJ1-2; the match to TRBD1 covers 10 bases. Looked up from germline, CDR1 is DFQATT and CDR2 is SNEGSKA (reference sequence). CDR3 length equals 17 residues. Trimming removed 0 bases from V and 4 bases from J; junction bases left unmatched: 11. The CDR3, as DNA: TGCAGTGCTAGAGATCGGACCGGGACAGGGGTCAGCTATGGCTACACCTTC. This translates into CSARDRTGTGVSYGYTF.

The V gene is TRBV18, the J gene TRBJ2-5, with D perhaps TRBD2 (5 bases). V was cut by 3 bases and J by 3 bases, with 11 bases left in between. CDR3 size: 14 residues. CDR1 and CDR2 (germline): KGHSH, LQKENI. The CDR3 nucleotides read TGTGCCAGCTCACCCAGGAGCGGAAAAGAGACCCAGTACTTC. Its protein is CASSPRSGKETQYF.

The V call is TRBV5-1, the J call TRBJ2-3; D unclear. V lost 0 bases to trimming and J lost 7 bases, with 6 bases between them. The CDR3 is 12 amino acids. CDR1 is SGHRS, CDR2 YFSETQ, per germline. The CDR3 loop reads CASSLGLYTQYF. For the CDR3, the DNA is TGCGCCAGCAGCTTGGGGCTTTATACGCAGTATTTT.

This clonotype came up a few times. The chain links TRBV20-1 to TRBJ2-2; a weak D match, TRBD1 (5 bases). Germline V lookup: CDR1 DFQATT, CDR2 SNEGSKA (reference sequence). The V gene lost 0 bases and the J gene lost 7 bases, with 9 bases spanning the gap. This CDR3 is 13 amino acids long. CDR3 protein: CSARDQGGGELFF. CDR3 sequence (DNA): TGCAGTGCTAGAGATCAGGGCGGCGGGGAGCTGTTTTTT.

This chain joins TRBV2 and TRBJ1-5; 9 nucleotides agree with TRBD1. The CDR3 has 15 amino acids. Per the germline V gene, CDR1 is SNHLY and CDR2 is FYNNEI. Losses at the gene ends were 2 bases for V and 5 bases for J; bases not matched to a gene: 4. The DNA for the CDR3 is TGTGCCAGCAGTGAACGACAGGGGGGATATCAGCCCCAGCATTTT. Translation gives CASSERQGGYQPQHF.

The V call is TRBV6-2 or TRBV6-3, the J call TRBJ2-3; 8 bases are shared with TRBD2. The CDR3 has 15 residues. Unmatched junction bases numbered 6, after V lost 3 bases and J lost 4 bases. Germline V gene sequence: CDR1 MNHEY, CDR2 SVGEGT. In nucleotides, the CDR3 is TGTGCCAGCAGTTATAGTAGCGGGGAATCAGATACGCAGTATTTT. Its protein product is CASSYSSGESDTQYF.

The gene calls are TRBV20-1 and TRBJ2-3; 11 bases match TRBD1. The CDR3 contains 14 residues. In germline, CDR1 is DFQATT, CDR2 SNEGSKA (reference sequence). V lost 0 bases and J lost 10; bases outside the gene matches: 6. DNA for the CDR3: TGCAGTGCTAGAGATATTGGGACAGGGGGTTCGCAGTATTTT. It specifies CSARDIGTGGSQYF.

In this sample, this clonotype turned up a few times. The chain has TRBV2 and TRBJ2-3, with 9 bases fitting TRBD1. J gave up 1 base and V 7 bases, and 6 bases lay outside the gene matches. The V gene's germline CDR1 is SNHLY and CDR2 FYNNEI. This CDR3 is built from 15 residues. In DNA form, the CDR3 reads TGTGCCAGCACGGGACAGGGAGTAGGCACAGATACGCAGTATTTT. Translating gives CASTGQGVGTDTQYF.

The V call is TRBV11-2, the J call TRBJ2-3; 9 nucleotides match TRBD2. This CDR3 comprises 15 residues. Losses at the gene ends were 5 bases for V and 7 bases for J; bases not matched to a gene: 10. Germline V CDR1 and CDR2: SGHAT, FQNNGV. Here the CDR3 reads CASSVHSGGPNTQYF. The CDR3 DNA reads as TGTGCCAGCAGCGTACATAGCGGGGGACCTAATACGCAGTATTTT.

This chain connects TRBV20-1 to TRBJ2-1, with D possibly being TRBD1 or TRBD2 (5 bases each). CDR1 and CDR2 (germline): DFQATT, SNEGSKA (reference sequence). The CDR3 is 14 amino acids. The V and J ends lost 4 bases and 3 bases respectively, with 13 bases between them. This CDR3 reads CSATWGSDYNEQFF. The CDR3 nucleotides read TGCAGTGCTACTTGGGGGTCAGACTACAATGAGCAGTTCTTC.

V gene TRBV20-1 combines with J gene TRBJ2-5; D might be TRBD2 (7 bases). V gave up 3 bases and J gave up 5 bases, with 19 bases separating them. This CDR3 spans 15 amino acids. The V gene's germline CDR1 is DFQATT and CDR2 SNEGSKA (reference sequence). The CDR3 region has the DNA TGCAGTGCTAGGGCCGGCCGGGGGGCGGTGGAGACCCAGTACTTC. Translated, it gives CSARAGRGAVETQYF.

This clonotype came up a few times. The V and J genes are TRBV12-3 or TRBV12-4 and TRBJ2-2; maybe TRBD2 (6 bases). V was cut by 1 base and J by 2 bases, with 11 bases left in between. The CDR3 consists of 16 residues. The CDR3 DNA reads TGTGCCAGCAGTTTAGTTTTGGGGGGTAACACCGGGGAGCTGTTTTTT. Translation gives CASSLVLGGNTGELFF.

The chain carries TRBV20-1 and TRBJ2-3; TRBD2 matches at 15 bases. CDR3 length: 15 amino acids. Germline V lookup: CDR1 DFQATT, CDR2 SNEGSKA (reference sequence). J gave up 6 bases and V 5 bases, and 6 bases lay outside the gene matches. The CDR3 nucleotides read TGCAGTGCTTCGGGACTAGCGGGGGGTGTTGATACGCAGTATTTT. Protein: CSASGLAGGVDTQYF.

This clonotype was found a few times. The chain is built from TRBV25-1 and TRBJ1-2; no clear D gene. CDR1 MGHDK and CDR2 SYGVNS come from the germline V gene. V was pared by 3 bases and J by 2 bases, with 7 bases between. CDR3 length equals 13 residues. CDR3 DNA sequence: TGTGCCAGCAGTGACGGTCTAAACTATGGCTACACCTTC. It is translated as CASSDGLNYGYTF.

This clonotype has a handful of counts. This chain links TRBV2 with TRBJ1-3; D gene ambiguous. This CDR3 has 13 residues. CDR1 and CDR2 (germline): SNHLY, FYNNEI. The ends were cut back, 4 bases at V and 7 bases at J, with 11 bases in the middle. The DNA for the CDR3 is TGTGCCAGCAGTGTAAGGGTTCTGAACACCATATATTTT. This encodes CASSVRVLNTIYF.

This chain joins TRBV9 and TRBJ2-5; weak D call: TRBD1 (5 bases). The CDR3 is 14 amino acids. Trimming removed 0 bases at V and 3 bases at J, with 9 bases between. Germline values: CDR1 SGDLS, CDR2 YYNGEE. The DNA of the CDR3 is TGTGCCAGCAGCGTAGACGCCAGGGAAGAGACCCAGTACTTC. It specifies CASSVDAREETQYF.

J is TRBJ2-7 and V is TRBV20-1; possibly TRBD1 or TRBD2 for D (5 bases each). The V end lost 1 base, the J end lost 3 bases, and 13 bases lay between the germline ends. Germline loops: CDR1 DFQATT, CDR2 SNEGSKA (reference sequence). The CDR3 is made up of 14 amino acids. Written as DNA, the CDR3 is TGCAGTGCTAGAGTTAGAGGGGTCAACTACGAGCAGTACTTC. It codes for CSARVRGVNYEQYF.

The rearrangement uses TRBV11-3 and TRBJ1-1; D is ambiguous. Germline V gene sequence: CDR1 SGHNT, CDR2 YENEEA. With 5 bases removed from V and 3 bases from J, the gap between germline ends came to 7 bases. The CDR3 extends over 12 amino acids. The CDR3 DNA reads as TGTGCCAGCAGCCGCGGAGACACTGAAGCTTTCTTT. As protein: CASSRGDTEAFF.

This clonotype came up a few times. V and J are TRBV6-1 and TRBJ1-5, with 7 bases aligning to TRBD1. CDR1 is MNHNS and CDR2 is SASEGT in the germline V gene. V lost 4 bases to trimming and J lost 1 base; unmatched junction nucleotides: 7. This CDR3 region has 16 residues. The CDR3 DNA follows: TGTGCCAGCAGTGGCTCTCAACAGGGGAGCAATCAGCCCCAGCATTTT. Translated, it gives CASSGSQQGSNQPQHF.